This passage covers 22 T cell receptor beta chains from one sample sequenced in a study of Graves' ophthalmopathy and Graves' hyperthyroidism. Investigators amplified TCR beta CDR3 regions from RNA transcripts. An initial RT-PCR round employing HTBI primers preceded a second-round multiplex PCR. TCRdb itself ran the multiplex PCR reads through MiXCR, one entry per CDR3 protein. This table has about 600,000 distinct CDR3 sequences, 35% to 40% appearing once. Sequenced: peripheral blood or thyroid tissue (not recorded which). These receptors all stem from an adult man with Graves' hyperthyroidism.

This clonotype was picked up many times. The chain links TRBV7-6 to TRBJ2-7; D uncertain. From germline, CDR1 is SGHVS and CDR2 FNYEAQ. Trimming left V 0 bases short and J 2 bases short, with 11 bases between. The CDR3 loop spans 15 amino acids. The CDR3 DNA follows: TGTGCCAGCAGCTTAGCGGGCGCCAGAGCCTACGAGCAGTACTTC. Amino acid sequence: CASSLAGARAYEQYF.

This rearrangement joins TRBV20-1 to TRBJ2-3; TRBD2 matches at 10 bases. Trimming removed 6 bases from V and 6 bases from J; junction bases left unmatched: 9. The V gene's germline CDR1 is DFQATT and CDR2 SNEGSKA (reference sequence). CDR3 size: 14 residues. CDR3 region: CSAGAGGRSDTQYF. The CDR3 bases are TGCAGTGCGGGAGCGGGAGGGCGCTCGGATACGCAGTATTTT.

This clonotype was seen a few times. A much larger clone lies one base from this, so it may be a read error. The rearrangement uses TRBV29-1 and TRBJ1-1; D not certain. Germline V gives CDR1 SQVTM, CDR2 ANQGSEA. V was shortened by 2 bases and J by 1 base, with 5 bases between the two germline ends. This CDR3 comprises 12 residues. For the CDR3, the DNA is TGCAGCGTTGAAACGGGGAACACTGAAGCTTTCTTT. Translation gives CSVETGNTEAFF.

This clonotype was seen only once. The V call is TRBV15, the J call TRBJ2-1; 9 bases agree with TRBD2. Per the germline V gene, CDR1 is LNHNV and CDR2 is YYDKDF (reference sequence). The ends lost 6 bases at V and 9 bases at J; junction bases unmatched: 6. The CDR3 spans 13 residues. The CDR3 DNA follows: TGTGCCACCAGGCCTAGCGGGGATTCTGAGCAGTTCTTC. As protein: CATRPSGDSEQFF.

V and J are TRBV6-6 and TRBJ1-2; D uncertain. Trimming stripped 0 bases from V and 8 bases from J, with 7 bases between. Germline V CDR1 and CDR2: MNHNY, SVGAGI (reference sequence). The CDR3 is 12 residues long. The CDR3 nucleotides are TGTGCCAGCAGTTACTCGGCCGGGGGCTACACCTTC. It translates to CASSYSAGGYTF.

This clonotype was counted at least ten times. V is TRBV6-5 and J is TRBJ1-4; tentative D call: TRBD1 (5 bases). Germline V gene sequence: CDR1 MNHEY, CDR2 SVGAGI. The CDR3 totals 15 residues. V was pared by 5 bases and J by 5 bases, with 15 bases between. The chain's CDR3 is CASSAYRDGNEKLFF. As DNA, the CDR3 is TGTGCCAGCAGTGCGTACCGGGACGGGAATGAAAAACTGTTTTTT.

This clonotype was observed a few times. The chain links TRBV9 to TRBJ2-2; no firm D call. The CDR3 spans 16 residues. V gave up 4 bases and J gave up 1 base, with 14 bases separating them. The germline CDR1 and CDR2 sequences are SGDLS and YYNGEE. The CDR3 bases are TGTGCCAGCAGCCAAGTGCGGCAACAGAACACCGGGGAGCTGTTTTTT. Amino acids: CASSQVRQQNTGELFF.

V is TRBV6-5 and J is TRBJ1-3; the D gene is possibly TRBD1 (5 bases). The CDR3 runs to 15 residues. The germline V and J ends were trimmed by 2 bases and 4 bases, with 12 bases remaining between them. CDR1 is MNHEY, CDR2 SVGAGI, per germline. The CDR3 nucleotides read TGTGCCAGCAGTTACGGGCAGGGAAGCGGAAACACCATATATTTT. This translates into CASSYGQGSGNTIYF.

The table lists this clonotype with many counts. This chain links TRBV9 with TRBJ1-2; 9 nucleotides agree with TRBD1. CDR1 and CDR2 (germline): SGDLS, YYNGEE. This CDR3 comprises 18 residues. Unmatched junction bases numbered 11, after V lost 0 bases and J lost 2 bases. The CDR3 DNA reads as TGTGCCAGCAGCGTAGCGAGGACAGGGGAGGGTGAGAACTATGGCTACACCTTC. Translation gives CASSVARTGEGENYGYTF.

This clonotype has a count of ten or more. V gene TRBV9 combines with J gene TRBJ2-7; tentatively, D is TRBD1 (6 bases). Germline CDR1 is SGDLS and CDR2 is YYNGEE. The V end lost 3 bases, the J end lost 2 bases, and 15 bases lay between the germline ends. CDR3 length: 15 residues. CDR3 bases: TGTGCCAGCAGCGCACGCCCCAGGGGTCCCTACGAGCAGTACTTC. Residues: CASSARPRGPYEQYF.

Ten or more counts support this clonotype. This sequence joins TRBV12-3 or TRBV12-4 and TRBJ2-2; 8 bases fit TRBD2. The CDR3 is made up of 15 amino acids. V shed 4 bases and J 6 bases; nucleotides not matched to a gene: 7. CDR3 DNA sequence: TGTGCCAGCAGTTCGACGGGACTAGTTCCCGGGGAGCTGTTTTTT. Its protein is CASSSTGLVPGELFF.

This clonotype was seen only a few times. The chain uses TRBV6-6 and TRBJ1-3, with 9 bases lining up with TRBD1. This CDR3 is built from 14 residues. Germline assignment: CDR1 MNHNY and CDR2 SVGAGI (reference sequence). The V and J ends lost 6 bases and 2 bases, in that order; junction bases with no gene match: 2. The CDR3: CASRGDRAGNTIYF. The CDR3 nucleotides are TGTGCCAGCAGGGGGGACAGGGCTGGAAACACCATATATTTT.

This chain connects TRBV10-3 to TRBJ2-7, with TRBD1 matching 8 bases. The germline V gene encodes CDR1 ENHRY and CDR2 SYGVKD. J gave up 5 bases and V 6 bases, and 6 bases lay outside the gene matches. The CDR3 length is 13 residues. CDR3: CAISRGRGHEQYF. CDR3 coding DNA: TGTGCCATCAGCAGAGGCAGGGGGCACGAGCAGTACTTC.

V gene TRBV2 combines with J gene TRBJ2-7; D not certain. The V gene's germline CDR1 is SNHLY and CDR2 FYNNEI. V lost 6 bases and J lost 4, with 16 bases in between. The CDR3 loop spans 14 amino acids. CDR3 DNA: TGTGCCAGCAGCGTCCAATCTGATTCTTACGAGCAGTACTTC. Translating it yields CASSVQSDSYEQYF.

This clonotype was recorded many times. This chain connects TRBV9 to TRBJ2-2, with D perhaps matching TRBD1 or TRBD2 (5 bases each). Between the trimmed V and J ends, which lost 0 bases and 5 bases, there was a span of 20 bases. Germline V lookup: CDR1 SGDLS, CDR2 YYNGEE. This CDR3 spans 18 amino acids. The CDR3 sequence is CASSVDGTRMGGTGELFF. DNA of the CDR3: TGTGCCAGCAGCGTAGACGGGACCCGCATGGGTGGAACCGGGGAGCTGTTTTTT.

Points on this clonotype: A single base separates this from a much larger clone, so it may be a read error. The V gene is TRBV5-4, the J gene TRBJ1-5; TRBD1 matches at 7 bases. The CDR3 is 13 amino acids. Germline assignment: CDR1 SGHNT and CDR2 YYREEE (reference sequence). The CDR3 loop reads CAGSSGQNQPQHF. The CDR3, as DNA: TGTGCCGGCAGCTCGGGACAGAATCAGCCCCAGCATTTT.

This chain connects TRBV2 to TRBJ2-7; D call uncertain. From germline, CDR1 is SNHLY and CDR2 FYNNEI. This CDR3 spans 11 amino acids. V lost 6 bases, J lost 6 bases, and 9 bases lay in between. CDR3 region: CASRFGVEQYF. For the CDR3, the DNA is TGTGCCAGCAGGTTCGGTGTCGAGCAGTACTTC.

This chain joins TRBV7-8 and TRBJ1-3, with D hard to call. V dropped 5 bases and J dropped 0 bases, with 14 bases sitting between them. The length of the CDR3 is 16 residues. Per germline, CDR1 SGHVS and CDR2 FQNEAQ. The CDR3: CASSRFPRDSGNTIYF. The CDR3 DNA reads as TGTGCCAGCAGCCGATTCCCCCGCGACTCTGGAAACACCATATATTTT.

In this sample, this clonotype turned up many times. The chain recombines TRBV6-1 with TRBJ1-2; D gene uncertain. The CDR3 has 13 amino acids. Germline loops: CDR1 MNHNS, CDR2 SASEGT. Trimming removed 2 bases from V and 2 bases from J, with 6 bases in between. Written as DNA, the CDR3 is TGTGCCAGCAGTGAACCCTACAACTATGGCTACACCTTC. Encoded protein: CASSEPYNYGYTF.

This clonotype was detected ten times or more. This chain connects TRBV4-1 to TRBJ1-5; D ambiguous. CDR1 is MGHRA and CDR2 is YSYEKL in the germline V gene. Trimming left V 0 bases short and J 4 bases short, with 10 bases between. This CDR3 is 15 amino acids long. The CDR3 nucleotides are TGCGCCAGCAGCCAAGAGAGTACCCTAAATCAGCCCCAGCATTTT. As protein: CASSQESTLNQPQHF.

This clonotype was counted a few times. This sequence joins TRBV13 and TRBJ1-6, with 8 bases identical to TRBD1. Losses at the gene ends were 5 bases for V and 6 bases for J; bases not matched to a gene: 6. Germline CDR1 and CDR2: PRHDT and FYEKMQ (reference sequence). This CDR3 comprises 15 residues. CDR3 loop: CASSQGTGINSPLHF. The CDR3 DNA sequence: TGTGCCAGCAGCCAAGGGACAGGCATTAATTCACCCCTCCACTTT.

This clonotype appeared a few times. The genes are TRBV7-9 and TRBJ2-1; D is unresolved. CDR1 and CDR2 (germline): SEHNR, FQNEAQ (reference sequence). CDR3 length: 12 amino acids. The V end lost 1 base, the J end lost 9 bases, and 7 bases lay between the germline ends. CDR3 region: CASSLVQREQFF. The CDR3 region has the DNA TGTGCCAGCAGCTTAGTGCAGCGTGAGCAGTTCTTC.